This entry lists 27 T cell receptor beta chains sequenced from one sample in a study of tumor-infiltrating lymphocytes in oesophageal squamous cell carcinoma. TCRdb independently ran MiXCR on the PCR reads; one entry per CDR3 protein. Here the sample spans approximately 18,000 distinct CDR3 sequences, around 40% being singletons. Sequencing was performed on blood. Receptors were obtained from a male donor with esophageal squamous cell carcinoma.

This clonotype occurred many times. Written as DNA, the CDR3 is TGTGCCAGCGTGGCGTGGGACAGGGTCGTCTATGGCTACACCTTC. Translation gives CASVAWDRVVYGYTF. The chain joins TRBV7-9 to TRBJ1-2; TRBD1 matches 9 bases. Germline assignment: CDR1 SEHNR and CDR2 FQNEAQ (reference sequence). The CDR3 spans 15 residues. The V segment lost 8 bases and the J segment 4 bases; nucleotides outside the gene matches: 11. Together with reference TRBV7-9 and TRBJ1-2, the CDR3 gives the full variable domain: DTGVSQNPRHKITKRGQNVTFRCDPISEHNRLYWYRQTLGQGPEFLTYFQNEAQLEKSRLLSDRFSAERPKGSFSTLEIQRTEQGDSAMYLCASVAWDRVVYGYTFGSGTRLTVV.

The CDR3 DNA sequence: TGCAGTGCTAGAGATCCGGGCAAGGGATCAGATACGCAGTATTTT. This sequence encodes CSARDPGKGSDTQYF. The gene calls are TRBV20-1 and TRBJ2-3; unclear D gene. CDR1 is DFQATT and CDR2 is SNEGSKA in the germline V gene (reference sequence). The CDR3 sequence is 15 residues long. V lost 0 bases and J lost 4, with 14 bases in between.

This sequence joins TRBV10-3 and TRBJ2-6; D possibly corresponds to TRBD2 (7 bases). Trimming took 0 bases from V and 11 from J, leaving 17 bases between them. Germline V lookup: CDR1 ENHRY, CDR2 SYGVKD. The CDR3 contains 16 residues. The chain's CDR3 is CAISESGGAQAHVLTF. In nucleotides, the CDR3 is TGTGCCATCAGTGAGTCGGGGGGGGCGCAAGCCCACGTCCTGACTTTC.

This clonotype has only a few counts. The chain recombines TRBV7-9 with TRBJ1-1, with a tentative D call TRBD1 (5 bases). CDR3 length: 14 amino acids. Germline CDR1 SEHNR, CDR2 FQNEAQ (reference sequence). V was pared by 6 bases and J by 4 bases, with 15 bases between. In DNA, the CDR3 is TGTGCCAGCAGAGAGATGGGGGGAATCACTGAAGCTTTCTTT. This translates into CASREMGGITEAFF. Full variable domain (rest looked up from reference TRBV7-9 and TRBJ1-1): DTGVSQNPRHKITKRGQNVTFRCDPISEHNRLYWYRQTLGQGPEFLTYFQNEAQLEKSRLLSDRFSAERPKGSFSTLEIQRTEQGDSAMYLCASREMGGITEAFFGQGTRLTVV.

This clonotype appeared a few times. The chain uses TRBV7-2 and TRBJ2-4, with D uncertain. Near its end, the DNA agrees better with TRBJ2-5, so the J call may be wrong. CDR3 length equals 13 residues. Looked up from germline, CDR1 is SGHTA and CDR2 is FQGNSA. The CDR3, as DNA: TGTGCCAGCAGCTTAGTGGGTAGGGAGACCCAGTACTTC. It yields the protein CASSLVGRETQYF.

V and J are TRBV18 and TRBJ1-1; D is unresolved. Trimming removed 3 bases from V and 7 bases from J, with 9 bases in between. Germline V CDR1 and CDR2: KGHSH, LQKENI. This CDR3 has 12 residues. For the CDR3, the DNA is TGTGCCAGCTCACCGGAACAAGTTGAAGCTTTCTTT. This encodes CASSPEQVEAFF.

This clonotype was seen many times. The rearrangement links TRBV5-6 to TRBJ2-3; 8 bases are a match to TRBD2. The CDR3 totals 15 residues. Per germline, CDR1 SGHDT and CDR2 YYEEEE. J lost 5 bases, V lost 4 bases, and 9 bases had no gene match. The CDR3 DNA follows: TGTGCCAGCAGCACTCGACTAGCGCCACTAGATACGCAGTATTTT. It codes for CASSTRLAPLDTQYF.

The chain is built from TRBV12-3 or TRBV12-4 and TRBJ2-5; no reliable D call. TRBJ2-1 explains the end of the DNA better; the J call may be wrong. The CDR3 loop spans 13 amino acids. The CDR3 sequence is CASSLAYSGEQFF. The DNA of the CDR3 is TGTGCCAGCAGTTTAGCATACTCAGGTGAGCAGTTCTTC.

This clonotype was found a few times. The chain combines TRBV7-6 with TRBJ2-3, with 12 bases that match TRBD2. CDR1 is SGHVS, CDR2 FNYEAQ, per germline. The CDR3 consists of 19 residues. V lost 4 bases, J lost 5 bases, and 16 bases stayed unmatched. CDR3 nucleotides: TGTGCCAGCAGCTCCCGAAGACTAGCGGGAGCCCCAGGGGTAGATACGCAGTATTTT. This sequence encodes CASSSRRLAGAPGVDTQYF.

With respect to this clonotype: This CDR3 is missing its conserved last phenylalanine or tryptophan, likely due to a read error. The DNA is left out, because the CDR3 cannot be placed on it with certainty; the CDR3 is given as TCRdb lists it. V is TRBV7-2 and J is TRBJ2-6; the DNA was not compared with TRBD2, the D call given in the table. Germline V gene data show CDR1 as SGHTA and CDR2 as FQGNSA. The CDR3 contains 15 residues when both ends are counted. CDR3: CASSFREGNIQYFGA.

Sample share makes this clonotype medium-sized. The J gene is TRBJ2-1, the V gene TRBV11-2; D gene ambiguous. The CDR3 has 13 amino acids. The ends were cut back, 1 base at V and 5 bases at J, with 6 bases in the middle. Germline V gives CDR1 SGHAT, CDR2 FQNNGV. DNA of the CDR3: TGTGCCAGCAGCTTAGGCGGAGACAATGAGCAGTTCTTC. This gives the protein CASSLGGDNEQFF.

The sample holds many counts of this clonotype. The chain employs TRBV5-1 and TRBJ2-3; D unresolved. V dropped 0 bases and J dropped 2 bases, with 7 bases sitting between them. This CDR3 spans 14 amino acids. Germline-derived CDR1 and CDR2 are SGHRS and YFSETQ. The CDR3 sequence is CASSLGTNTDTQYF. DNA of the CDR3: TGCGCCAGCAGCTTGGGTACAAACACAGATACGCAGTATTTT.

The V gene is TRBV7-9, the J gene TRBJ2-5, with D hard to call. Germline CDR1 reads SEHNR; CDR2 reads FQNEAQ (reference sequence). Trimming pared 4 bases from V and 5 bases from J, leaving 8 bases between. The CDR3 spans 12 residues. In DNA form, the CDR3 reads TGTGCCAGCAGCTCAGTGGGCGAGACCCAGTACTTC. Its translation: CASSSVGETQYF.

The chain is built from TRBV28 and TRBJ2-4, with 11 positions matching TRBD2. Trimming removed 1 base from V and 5 bases from J; junction bases left unmatched: 1. CDR1 is MDHEN and CDR2 is SYDVKM in the germline V gene. CDR3 length: 15 residues. CDR3 sequence: CASSLLAGGQNIQYF. Written as DNA, the CDR3 is TGTGCCAGCAGTTTATTAGCGGGAGGGCAAAACATTCAGTACTTC.

This clonotype turned up a few times. The chain combines TRBV7-6 with TRBJ2-1; D might be TRBD2 (6 bases). CDR3 length: 13 amino acids. V was trimmed by 5 bases and J by 4 bases, leaving 9 bases between them. Germline V gene data show CDR1 as SGHVS and CDR2 as FNYEAQ. CDR3 loop: CASSRRDYNEQFF. The CDR3 nucleotides are TGTGCCAGCAGCAGGCGGGATTACAATGAGCAGTTCTTC. The full variable domain, rest sourced from reference TRBV7-6 and TRBJ2-1, is GAGVSQSPRYKVTKRGQDVALRCDPISGHVSLYWYRQALGQGPEFLTYFNYEAQQDKSGLPNDRFSAERPEGSISTLTIQRTEQRDSAMYRCASSRRDYNEQFFGPGTRLTVL.

This clonotype has a single count. This rearrangement joins TRBV6-6 to TRBJ2-6; D not resolved. Trimming stripped 1 base from V and 0 bases from J, with 7 bases between. The CDR3 runs 16 residues. Germline V lookup: CDR1 MNHNY, CDR2 SVGAGI (reference sequence). The CDR3 region has the DNA TGTGCCAGCAGTTACTTAAGGGTCTCTGGGGCCAACGTCCTGACTTTC. Protein sequence: CASSYLRVSGANVLTF.

By sample fraction, this clonotype is medium-sized (0.01 to 0.1%). A read error may be the cause here, since a much bigger clone is one base away. V usage is TRBV7-6 and J usage is TRBJ2-7; TRBD1 might be the D (5 bases). The V gene lost 5 bases and the J gene lost 7 bases, with 12 bases spanning the gap. Germline CDR1 is SGHVS and CDR2 is FNYEAQ. CDR3 length: 12 amino acids. In nucleotides, the CDR3 is TGTGCCAGCAGCCCACAGGATAATGAGCAGTACTTC. Protein sequence: CASSPQDNEQYF.

The chain joins TRBV7-2 to TRBJ2-3; the match to TRBD1 covers 11 bases. The germline V gene has CDR1 SGHTA and CDR2 FQGNSA. The CDR3 is 17 amino acids. J lost 2 bases, V lost 1 base, and 5 bases had no gene match. The CDR3 nucleotides read TGTGCCAGCAGCTTAGTTGGGACAGGGGGTTTCACAGATACGCAGTATTTT. This gives the protein CASSLVGTGGFTDTQYF.

By proportion, this clonotype is medium-sized. V and J are TRBV7-9 and TRBJ2-1, with D unresolved. The germline CDR1 and CDR2 sequences are SEHNR and FQNEAQ (reference sequence). The V and J ends lost 6 bases and 8 bases respectively, with 8 bases between them. The CDR3 covers 11 residues. In nucleotides, the CDR3 is TGTGCCAGCAGTCGGTACCATGAGCAGTTCTTC. This translates into CASSRYHEQFF.

To note about this clonotype: A much bigger clone sits one base away, suggesting this may be a read error. This rearrangement joins TRBV6-2 or TRBV6-3 to TRBJ2-1; D not resolved. The J call is in doubt because the DNA end fits TRBJ2-7 better. CDR1 is MNHEY and CDR2 is SVGEGT in the germline V gene. The CDR3 has 13 residues. The CDR3 sequence: CASSYWPGNEQYF. The CDR3 DNA follows: TGTGCCAGCAGTTACTGGCCGGGCAATGAGCAGTACTTC.

The chain has TRBV7-9 and TRBJ2-7; 9 bases are a match to TRBD2. CDR1 SEHNR and CDR2 FQNEAQ come from the germline V gene (reference sequence). The CDR3 consists of 13 residues. V shed 3 bases and J 7 bases; nucleotides not matched to a gene: 4. The DNA for the CDR3 is TGTGCCAGCAGCTTCGGGCTAGCGGGGGAGCAGTACTTC. It translates to CASSFGLAGEQYF.

The rearrangement links TRBV7-9 to TRBJ2-5, with 7 nucleotides matching TRBD1. The better agreement between TRBJ2-7 and the DNA end casts doubt on the J call. CDR1 is SEHNR, CDR2 FQNEAQ, per germline (reference sequence). The CDR3 spans 14 residues. The CDR3 DNA reads as TGTGCCAGCAGCTTACAGGGGGTCTCCTACGAGCAGTACTTC. The encoded protein is CASSLQGVSYEQYF.

V usage is TRBV7-4 and J usage is TRBJ2-3, with TRBD2 matching over 10 bases. CDR1 is SGHVT, CDR2 SQSDAQ, per germline. Trimming cost V 7 bases and J 2 bases; bases outside gene matches: 6. This CDR3 region has 15 residues. The CDR3 reads CASTRTSGDTDTQYF. The CDR3 DNA follows: TGTGCCAGCACCCGGACTAGCGGAGACACAGATACGCAGTATTTT.

This chain joins TRBV7-4 and TRBJ2-7, with D possibly TRBD2 on 6 matching bases. This CDR3 has 15 amino acids. Germline lookup yields CDR1 SGHVT and CDR2 SQSDAQ. V was trimmed by 0 bases and J by 6 bases, leaving 15 bases between them. CDR3 DNA: TGTGCCAGCAGCTTAGCCGTTGGGAGGTCGACCGAGCAGTACTTC. This translates into CASSLAVGRSTEQYF.

Many counts were recorded for this clonotype. V is TRBV6-6 and J is TRBJ2-1; 7 bases are shared with TRBD1. Germline CDR1 MNHNY, CDR2 SVGAGI (reference sequence). This CDR3 is built from 14 residues. After removal of 2 bases from V and 8 bases from J, the junction contained 6 bases not matched to a gene. CDR3 in amino acids: CASSYAYRGDEQFF. The DNA for the CDR3 is TGTGCCAGCAGTTACGCGTACAGGGGCGATGAGCAGTTCTTC.

This clonotype was detected ten times or more. The rearrangement uses TRBV19 and TRBJ2-3; possibly TRBD2 for D (5 bases). This CDR3 comprises 15 residues. V lost 3 bases to trimming and J lost 0 bases, with 10 bases between them. Germline V gives CDR1 LNHDA, CDR2 SQIVND (reference sequence). DNA of the CDR3: TGTGCCAGTAGTATCAGGCGAGGGAGCACAGATACGCAGTATTTT. Its protein is CASSIRRGSTDTQYF.

The chain carries TRBV11-3 and TRBJ2-5, with 7 bases aligning to TRBD2. The J call is in doubt because the DNA end fits TRBJ2-1 better. CDR1 and CDR2 from the germline V gene are SGHNT and YENEEA. The CDR3 covers 15 residues. The CDR3 bases are TGTGCCAGCAGCCTAGCGGTAGGGAACTACAATGAGCAGTTCTTC. It encodes CASSLAVGNYNEQFF.